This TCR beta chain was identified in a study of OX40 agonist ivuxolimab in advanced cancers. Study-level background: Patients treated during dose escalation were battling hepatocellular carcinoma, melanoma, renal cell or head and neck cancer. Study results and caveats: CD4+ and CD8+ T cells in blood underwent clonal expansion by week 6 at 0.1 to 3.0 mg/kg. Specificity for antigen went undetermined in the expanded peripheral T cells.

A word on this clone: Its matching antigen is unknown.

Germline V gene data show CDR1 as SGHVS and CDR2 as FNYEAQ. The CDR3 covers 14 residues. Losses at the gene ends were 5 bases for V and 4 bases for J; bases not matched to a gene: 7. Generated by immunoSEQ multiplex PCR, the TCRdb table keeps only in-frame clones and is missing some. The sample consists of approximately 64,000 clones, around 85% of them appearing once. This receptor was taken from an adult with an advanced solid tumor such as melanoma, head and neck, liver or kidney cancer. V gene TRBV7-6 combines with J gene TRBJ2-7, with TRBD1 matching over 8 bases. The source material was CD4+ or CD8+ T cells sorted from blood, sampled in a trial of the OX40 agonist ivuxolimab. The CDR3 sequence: CASSGRGRTYEQYF. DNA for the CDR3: TGTGCCAGCAGCGGCAGGGGGCGTACATACGAGCAGTACTTC.